This T cell receptor (beta chain) was recorded in a study of blood T cells in healthy people across ages (dated by TCRdb to about 2015). Background on the whole study: In model experiments, template switching captured about one uniquely barcoded TCR beta cDNA molecule for every two T cells. The donors were divided into four age groups: young (average around 15 years), middle-aged (about 39), aged (approximately 62) and long-lived (about 80). The study measured age-related changes in TCR beta repertoire diversity using deep sequencing normalized with unique cDNA molecular identifiers. To avoid experimental bias, donors of different ages were distributed randomly across sequencing lanes. For two donors (one aged 18 to 30 and one aged 80 or older), the study analyzed two additional independent replicas of 1 million unique cDNA reads from the same blood draw.

The donors were 40 or so Caucasian individuals from Russia, aged roughly 6 to 90 years, who were systemically healthy. Each donor gave ten milliliters of peripheral blood, collected into EDTA-treated Vacutainer tubes. Ficoll-Paque density-gradient centrifugation was used to isolate PBMCs, with at least 6.5 million per sample. Trizol reagent was used to extract total RNA from the PBMCs, yielding at least 5 micrograms per sample. For every donor, an aliquot of PBMCs went through flow cytometry to measure the percentages of naive CD45RAhigh/CD27high T cells. Its CDR3 holds 15 amino acids, cysteine through phenylalanine. Only the CDR3 region is kept as DNA, spanning 45 bases read in frame from base 1. The investigation overall reported the following: As age increased, observed TCR beta diversity per million T cells dropped in a roughly linear way, and a significant reduction was already evident by age roughly 36. Since profiling was done on bulk unsorted PBMCs, naive and antigen-experienced compartments could not be conclusively compared. Observed TCR beta diversity correlated strongly with the percentage of naive T cells measured by flow cytometry. The long-lived group showed more naive CD4+ T cells, fewer expanded clones and increased TCR diversity than the aged group, suggesting age selection. Because donor CMV infection status was unknown, age-related changes in expanded clonotypes were potentially confounded. Total diversity estimates from one million sequenced T cells were considered lower bounds and underestimates.

Comment on this clonotype: Its recognized antigen is unknown. No much larger clone is present one base from it, and per-base qualities are unavailable.

Library generation was performed with 5' RACE. TCRdb shows the sequencer as Illumina HiSeq 2500. A second roughly 7 to 11 cycle PCR used a sample-barcoded 5' primer and a J-beta primer mix. A template-switch 5' adaptor carrying 12 random nucleotides introduced a unique molecular identifier onto each TCR beta cDNA molecule. At least 2.5 million CDR3-containing paired-end reads were obtained from each sample. First-strand cDNA was synthesized from all RNA with the Mint cDNA synthesis kit, primed by a TRBC-specific oligonucleotide. After uracil-DNA glycosylase treatment, a first 18-cycle PCR used universal primers M1SS and BC2_uni_R on all cDNA. In the source study's methods: Each sample was normalized by randomly selecting 1 million high-quality reads, each carrying a distinct molecular identifier. Instead of being binned into consensus sequences, reads that shared molecular identifiers were thrown out. MiTCR, with a Q25 quality threshold and the strictest error-elimination algorithm, was used for CDR3 identification, clonotype clustering and error correction. A nonparametric unseen species model with Euler transformation was used to estimate lower-bound total TCR beta diversity. Starting from the raw public reads, TCRdb applied fastp trimming at Q25, assembled clones with MiXCR and retained in-frame beta chains. CDR3 protein sequences are deduplicated, and each keeps its most common genes and DNA. The V and J calls were not made by the authors but by TCRdb's processing. For this sample the table gives more than 700,000 distinct CDR3 sequences, of which less than 70% were detected only once. The top ten constitute 40% to 50% of the sample.

The clonotype originates from an elderly man in good health. Specimen: blood. The receptor chain draws on TRBV21-1 and TRBJ1-1. TRBV21-1 is assigned pseudogene status. The DNA reads as follows: TGTGCCAGCAGCAATTTTTCAGGGAGGAGGACTGAAGCTTTCTTT. The translation is CASSNFSGRRTEAFF.